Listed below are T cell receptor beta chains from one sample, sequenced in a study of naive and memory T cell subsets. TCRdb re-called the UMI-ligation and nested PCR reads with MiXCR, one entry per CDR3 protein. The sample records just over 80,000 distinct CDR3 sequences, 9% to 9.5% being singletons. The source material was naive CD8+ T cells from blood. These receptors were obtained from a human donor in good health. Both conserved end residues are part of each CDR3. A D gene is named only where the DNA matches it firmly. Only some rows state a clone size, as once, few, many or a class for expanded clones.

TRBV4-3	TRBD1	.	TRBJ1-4	CASSQGQGATNEKLFF	TGCGCCAGCAGCCAAGGACAGGGGGCAACTAATGAAAAACTGTTTTTT
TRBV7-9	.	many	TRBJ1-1	CASSRTENTEAFF	TGTGCCAGCAGCCGGACAGAGAACACTGAAGCTTTCTTT
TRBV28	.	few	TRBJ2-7	CASSFPQDLSGQYF	TGTGCCAGCAGTTTCCCTCAGGACCTTTCGGGGCAGTACTTC
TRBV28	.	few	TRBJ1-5	CASSSPLEPQHF	TGTGCCAGCAGTTCTCCCCTGGAGCCCCAGCATTTT
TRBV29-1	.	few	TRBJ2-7	CSVEVSGLTYEQYF	TGCAGCGTTGAAGTTTCAGGGTTAACCTACGAGCAGTACTTC
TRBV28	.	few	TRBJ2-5	CASSLGGAETQYF	TGTGCCAGCAGTTTAGGTGGGGCAGAGACCCAGTACTTC
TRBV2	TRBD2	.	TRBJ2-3	CASSDGTSASTDTQYF	TGTGCCAGCAGTGACGGGACTAGCGCCAGCACAGATACGCAGTATTTT
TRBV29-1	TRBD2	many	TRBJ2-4	CSVAQSLAGDPYKNIQYF	TGCAGCGTTGCCCAATCGCTAGCGGGAGACCCTTACAAAAACATTCAGTACTTC
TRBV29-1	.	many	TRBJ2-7	CSVEDPNREGSYEQYF	TGCAGCGTTGAAGATCCGAACAGGGAGGGATCCTACGAGCAGTACTTC
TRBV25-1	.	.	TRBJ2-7	CASSKQGSYEQYF	TGTGCCAGCAGTAAGCAGGGTTCCTACGAGCAGTACTTC
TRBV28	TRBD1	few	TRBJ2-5	CASSSGQGVLNQETQYF	TGTGCCAGCAGTTCCGGACAGGGGGTGCTAAATCAAGAGACCCAGTACTTC
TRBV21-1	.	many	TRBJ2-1	CASRDLDNEQFF	TGTGCCAGCAGGGACTTGGACAATGAGCAGTTCTTC
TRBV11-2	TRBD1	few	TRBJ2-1	CASSLSTGSYNEQFF	TGTGCCAGCAGCCTATCGACAGGGTCCTACAATGAGCAGTTCTTC
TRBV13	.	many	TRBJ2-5	CASSSRPALGTQYF	TGTGCCAGCAGCTCCCGACCCGCTCTGGGGACCCAGTACTTC
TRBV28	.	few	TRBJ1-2	CASSSGGYTF	TGTGCCAGCAGTTCGGGGGGCTACACCTTC
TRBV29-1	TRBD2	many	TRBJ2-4	CSAGLAGGKNIQYF	TGCAGCGCGGGACTAGCGGGAGGGAAAAACATTCAGTACTTC
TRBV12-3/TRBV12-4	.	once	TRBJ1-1	CASTLGKETEAFF	TGTGCCAGCACCCTGGGCAAGGAGACTGAAGCTTTCTTT
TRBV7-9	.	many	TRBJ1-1	CASSWIRDLNTEAFF	TGTGCCAGCAGCTGGATCCGGGATTTGAACACTGAAGCTTTCTTT
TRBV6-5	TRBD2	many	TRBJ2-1	CASTYFGEGGDEQFF	TGTGCCAGCACGTACTTTGGGGAGGGTGGTGATGAGCAGTTCTTC
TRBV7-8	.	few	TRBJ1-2	CASSLGGLNGYTF	TGTGCCAGCAGCTTAGGTGGGCTTAATGGCTACACCTTC
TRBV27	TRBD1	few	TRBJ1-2	CASSLGQGGNYGYTF	TGTGCCAGCAGTTTAGGGCAGGGGGGTAACTATGGCTACACCTTC
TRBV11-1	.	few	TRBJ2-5	CASSLALQETQYF	TGTGCCAGCAGCTTAGCACTCCAAGAGACCCAGTACTTC